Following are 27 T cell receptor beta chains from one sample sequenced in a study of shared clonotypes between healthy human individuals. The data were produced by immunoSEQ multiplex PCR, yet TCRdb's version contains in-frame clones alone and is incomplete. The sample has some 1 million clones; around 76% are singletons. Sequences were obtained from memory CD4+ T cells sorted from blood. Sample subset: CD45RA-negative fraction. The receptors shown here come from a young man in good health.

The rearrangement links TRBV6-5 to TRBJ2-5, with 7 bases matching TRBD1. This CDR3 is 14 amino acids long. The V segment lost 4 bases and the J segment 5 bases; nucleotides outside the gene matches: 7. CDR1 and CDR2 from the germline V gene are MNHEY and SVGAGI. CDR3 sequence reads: CASSFSGGLETQYF. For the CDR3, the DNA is TGTGCCAGCAGTTTCTCAGGGGGTTTGGAGACCCAGTACTTC.

The CDR3 region has the DNA TGCGCCAGCAGCCTCCAACCTAGCGGGAGAAGCGGCGGGGAGCTGTTTTTT. Its translation is CASSLQPSGRSGGELFF. The V gene is TRBV5-1, the J gene TRBJ2-2; TRBD2 matches at 10 bases. The CDR3 covers 17 residues. The germline V gene encodes CDR1 SGHRS and CDR2 YFSETQ. V was clipped by 4 bases and J by 7 bases; unmatched bases: 13.

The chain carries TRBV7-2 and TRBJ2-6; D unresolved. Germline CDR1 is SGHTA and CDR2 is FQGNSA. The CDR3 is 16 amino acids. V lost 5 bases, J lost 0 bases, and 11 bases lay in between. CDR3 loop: CASSPVANSGANVLTF. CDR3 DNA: TGTGCCAGCAGCCCGGTAGCTAACTCTGGGGCCAACGTCCTGACTTTC. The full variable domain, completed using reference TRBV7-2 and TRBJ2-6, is GAGVSQSPSNKVTEKGKDVELRCDPISGHTALYWYRQSLGQGLEFLIYFQGNSAPDKSGLPSDRFSAERTGGSVSTLTIQRTQQEDSAVYLCASSPVANSGANVLTFGAGSRLTVL.

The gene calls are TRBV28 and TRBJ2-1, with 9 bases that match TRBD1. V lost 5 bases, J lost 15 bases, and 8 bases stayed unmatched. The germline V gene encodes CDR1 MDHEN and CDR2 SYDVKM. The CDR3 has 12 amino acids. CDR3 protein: CASSLRDRVPFF. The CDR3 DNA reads TGTGCCAGCAGTCTACGGGACAGGGTGCCGTTCTTC.

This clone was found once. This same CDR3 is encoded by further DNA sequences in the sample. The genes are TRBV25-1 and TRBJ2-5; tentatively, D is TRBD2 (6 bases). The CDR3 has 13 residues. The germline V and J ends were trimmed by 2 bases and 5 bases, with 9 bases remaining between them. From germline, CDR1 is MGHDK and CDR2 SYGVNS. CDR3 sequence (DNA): TGTGCCAGCAGTGAAGGGGGGTGGGAGACCCAGTACTTC. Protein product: CASSEGGWETQYF.

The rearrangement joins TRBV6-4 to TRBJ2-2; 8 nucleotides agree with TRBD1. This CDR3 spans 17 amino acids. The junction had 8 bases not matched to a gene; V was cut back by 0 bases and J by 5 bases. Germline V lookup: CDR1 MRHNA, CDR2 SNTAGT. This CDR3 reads CASSDSFLGQGTGELFF. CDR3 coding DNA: TGTGCCAGCAGTGACTCGTTCTTAGGACAGGGTACCGGGGAGCTGTTTTTT.

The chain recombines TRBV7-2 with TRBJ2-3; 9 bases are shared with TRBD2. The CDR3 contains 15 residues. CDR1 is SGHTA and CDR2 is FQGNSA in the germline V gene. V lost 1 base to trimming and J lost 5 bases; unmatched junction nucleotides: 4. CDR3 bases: TGTGCCAGCAGCTTAGGTCTAGCGGGGATAGATACGCAGTATTTT. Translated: CASSLGLAGIDTQYF.

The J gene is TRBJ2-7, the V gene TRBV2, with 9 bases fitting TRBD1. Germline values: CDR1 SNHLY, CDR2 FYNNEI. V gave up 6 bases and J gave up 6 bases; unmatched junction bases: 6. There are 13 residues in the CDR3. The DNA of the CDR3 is TGTGCCAGCAGGCCGGGACAGGGTGGCGAGCAGTACTTC. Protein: CASRPGQGGEQYF.

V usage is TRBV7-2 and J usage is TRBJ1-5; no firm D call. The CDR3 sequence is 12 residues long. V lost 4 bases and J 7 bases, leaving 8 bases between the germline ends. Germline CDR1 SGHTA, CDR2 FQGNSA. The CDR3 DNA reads TGTGCCAGCAGCTCACTGGGGCAGCCCCAGCATTTT. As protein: CASSSLGQPQHF.

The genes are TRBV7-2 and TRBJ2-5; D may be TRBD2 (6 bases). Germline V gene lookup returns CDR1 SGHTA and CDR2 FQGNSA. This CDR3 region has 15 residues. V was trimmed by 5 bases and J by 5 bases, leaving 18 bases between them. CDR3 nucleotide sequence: TGTGCCAGCAGCCAGACTGGCGGGATGGGGGAGACCCAGTACTTC. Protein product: CASSQTGGMGETQYF.

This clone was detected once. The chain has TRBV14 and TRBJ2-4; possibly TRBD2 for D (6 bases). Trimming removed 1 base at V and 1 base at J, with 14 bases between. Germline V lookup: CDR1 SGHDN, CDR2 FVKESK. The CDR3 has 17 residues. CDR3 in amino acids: CASSQVAGNSAKNIQYF. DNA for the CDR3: TGTGCCAGCAGCCAAGTGGCGGGGAACTCTGCCAAAAACATTCAGTACTTC.

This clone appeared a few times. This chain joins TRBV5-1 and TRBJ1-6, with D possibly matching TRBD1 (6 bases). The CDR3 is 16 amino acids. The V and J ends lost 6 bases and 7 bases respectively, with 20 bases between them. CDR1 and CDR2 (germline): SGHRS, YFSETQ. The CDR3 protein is CASTNTGSGANSPLHF. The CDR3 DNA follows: TGCGCCAGCACCAATACCGGTTCAGGGGCAAATTCACCCCTCCACTTT. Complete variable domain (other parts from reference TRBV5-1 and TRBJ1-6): KAGVTQTPRYLIKTRGQQVTLSCSPISGHRSVSWYQQTPGQGLQFLFEYFSETQRNKGNFPGRFSGRQFSNSRSEMNVSTLELGDSALYLCASTNTGSGANSPLHFGNGTRLTVT.

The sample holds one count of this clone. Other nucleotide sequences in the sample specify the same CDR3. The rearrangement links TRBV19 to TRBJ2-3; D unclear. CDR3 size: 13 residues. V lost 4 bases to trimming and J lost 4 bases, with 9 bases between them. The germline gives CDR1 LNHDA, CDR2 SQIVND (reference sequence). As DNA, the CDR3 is TGTGCCAGTAGTAACCGTCGGGCAGATACGCAGTATTTT. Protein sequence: CASSNRRADTQYF.

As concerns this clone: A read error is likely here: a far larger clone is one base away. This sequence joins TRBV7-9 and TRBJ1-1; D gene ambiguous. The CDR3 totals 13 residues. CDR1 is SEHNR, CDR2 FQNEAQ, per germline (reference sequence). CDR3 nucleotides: TGTGCCAGCAGCTTAGATGAGAACACTGAAACTTTCTTT. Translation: CASSLDENTETFF.

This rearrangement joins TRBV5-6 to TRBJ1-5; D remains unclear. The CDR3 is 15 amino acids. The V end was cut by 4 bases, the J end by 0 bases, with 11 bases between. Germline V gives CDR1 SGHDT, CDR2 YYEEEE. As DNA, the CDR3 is TGTGCCAGCAGCAAAGGACGGTATAGCAATCAGCCCCAGCATTTT. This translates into CASSKGRYSNQPQHF. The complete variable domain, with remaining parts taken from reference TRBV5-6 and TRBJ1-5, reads DAGVTQSPTHLIKTRGQQVTLRCSPKSGHDTVSWYQQALGQGPQFIFQYYEEEERQRGNFPDRFSGHQFPNYSSELNVNALLLGDSALYLCASSKGRYSNQPQHFGDGTRLSIL.

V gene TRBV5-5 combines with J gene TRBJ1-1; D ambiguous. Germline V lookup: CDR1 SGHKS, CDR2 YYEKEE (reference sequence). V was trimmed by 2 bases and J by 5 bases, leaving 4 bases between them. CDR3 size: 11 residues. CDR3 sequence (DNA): TGTGCCAGCAGCTTCTATACTGAAGCTTTCTTT. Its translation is CASSFYTEAFF.

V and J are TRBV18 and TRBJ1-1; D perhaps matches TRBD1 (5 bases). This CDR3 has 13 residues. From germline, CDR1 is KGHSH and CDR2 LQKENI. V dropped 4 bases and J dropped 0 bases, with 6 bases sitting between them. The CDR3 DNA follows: TGTGCCAGCTCACAACAGGTGAACACTGAAGCTTTCTTT. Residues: CASSQQVNTEAFF.

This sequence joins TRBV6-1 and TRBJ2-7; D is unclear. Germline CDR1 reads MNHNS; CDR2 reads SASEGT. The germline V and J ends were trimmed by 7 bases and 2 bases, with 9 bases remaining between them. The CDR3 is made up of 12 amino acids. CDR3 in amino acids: CASKGLAYEQYF. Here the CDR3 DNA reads TGTGCCAGCAAGGGATTAGCCTACGAGCAGTACTTC.

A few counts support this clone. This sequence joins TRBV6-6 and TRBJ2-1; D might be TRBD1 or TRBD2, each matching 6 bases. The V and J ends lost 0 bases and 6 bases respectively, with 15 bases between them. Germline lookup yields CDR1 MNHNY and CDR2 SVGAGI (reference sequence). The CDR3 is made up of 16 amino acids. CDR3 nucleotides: TGTGCCAGCAGTTACTCGGAGGGGGTAGGGGGCAATGAGCAGTTCTTC. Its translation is CASSYSEGVGGNEQFF.

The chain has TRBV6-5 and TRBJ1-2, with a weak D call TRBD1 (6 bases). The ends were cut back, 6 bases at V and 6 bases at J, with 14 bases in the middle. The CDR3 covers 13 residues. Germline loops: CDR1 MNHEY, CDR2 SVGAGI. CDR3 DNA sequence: TGTGCCAGCAGAACCGTGGGGGCCAATGGCTACACCTTC. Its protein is CASRTVGANGYTF.

This CDR3 reads CAWSGGFQETQYF. The CDR3 DNA reads as TGTGCCTGGAGCGGGGGCTTTCAAGAGACCCAGTACTTC. The rearrangement links TRBV30 to TRBJ2-5; D could derive from TRBD1 or TRBD2 (6 bases each). V lost 3 bases, J lost 2 bases, and 10 bases lay in between. Germline V gives CDR1 GTSNPN, CDR2 SVGIG (reference sequence). The length of the CDR3 is 13 residues.

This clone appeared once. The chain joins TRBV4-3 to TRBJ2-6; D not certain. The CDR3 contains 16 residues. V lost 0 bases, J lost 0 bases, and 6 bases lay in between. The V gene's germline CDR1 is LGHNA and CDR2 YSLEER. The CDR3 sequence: CASSQDRHSGANVLTF. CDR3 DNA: TGCGCCAGCAGCCAAGATCGGCACTCTGGGGCCAACGTCCTGACTTTC.

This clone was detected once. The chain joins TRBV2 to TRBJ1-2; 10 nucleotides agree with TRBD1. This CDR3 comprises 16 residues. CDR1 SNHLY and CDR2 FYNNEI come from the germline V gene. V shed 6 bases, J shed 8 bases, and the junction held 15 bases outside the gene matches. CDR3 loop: CASSSRTGGATEGYTF. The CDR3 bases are TGTGCCAGCAGCTCTAGGACAGGGGGTGCCACGGAAGGCTACACCTTC. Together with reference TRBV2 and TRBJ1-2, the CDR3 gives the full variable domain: EPEVTQTPSHQVTQMGQEVILRCVPISNHLYFYWYRQILGQKVEFLVSFYNNEISEKSEIFDDQFSVERPDGSNFTLKIRSTKLEDSAMYFCASSSRTGGATEGYTFGSGTRLTVV.

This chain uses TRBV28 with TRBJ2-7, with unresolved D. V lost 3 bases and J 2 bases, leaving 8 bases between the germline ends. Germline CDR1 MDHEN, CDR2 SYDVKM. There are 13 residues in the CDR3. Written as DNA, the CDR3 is TGTGCCAGCAGTTTCGTGAAAACCTACGAGCAGTACTTC. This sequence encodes CASSFVKTYEQYF.

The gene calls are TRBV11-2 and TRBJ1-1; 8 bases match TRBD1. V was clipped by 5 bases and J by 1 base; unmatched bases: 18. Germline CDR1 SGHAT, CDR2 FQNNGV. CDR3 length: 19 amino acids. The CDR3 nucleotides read TGTGCCAGCAGCCCCGGGACAGGTTCCTTGCGATGGGCGAACACTGAAGCTTTCTTT. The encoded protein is CASSPGTGSLRWANTEAFF.

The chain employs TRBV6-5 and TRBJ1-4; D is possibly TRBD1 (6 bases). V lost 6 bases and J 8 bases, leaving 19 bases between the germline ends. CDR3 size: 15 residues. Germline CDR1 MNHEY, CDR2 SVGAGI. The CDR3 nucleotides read TGTGCCAGCAGGGACATACAGCCGCAGGGGGAAAAACTGTTTTTT. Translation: CASRDIQPQGEKLFF.

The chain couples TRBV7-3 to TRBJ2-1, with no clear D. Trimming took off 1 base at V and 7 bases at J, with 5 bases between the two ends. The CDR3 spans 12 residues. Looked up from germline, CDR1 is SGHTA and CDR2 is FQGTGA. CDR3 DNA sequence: TGTGCCAGCAGCTTAAATCGGAATGAGCAGTTCTTC. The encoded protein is CASSLNRNEQFF.